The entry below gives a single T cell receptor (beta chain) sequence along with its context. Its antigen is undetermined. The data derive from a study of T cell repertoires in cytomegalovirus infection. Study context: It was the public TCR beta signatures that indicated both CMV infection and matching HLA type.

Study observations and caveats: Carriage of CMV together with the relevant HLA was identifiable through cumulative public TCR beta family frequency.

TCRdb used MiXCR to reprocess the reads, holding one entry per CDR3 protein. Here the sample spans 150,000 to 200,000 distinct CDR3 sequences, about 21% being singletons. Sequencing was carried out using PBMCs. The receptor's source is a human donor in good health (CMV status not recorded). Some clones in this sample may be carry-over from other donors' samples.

This chain's CDR3 is CASSQLPGLATYNEQFF. CDR3 sequence (DNA): TGCGCCAGCAGCCAATTGCCGGGACTAGCGACTTACAATGAGCAGTTCTTC. The chain couples TRBV4-3 to TRBJ2-1, with 10 positions matching TRBD2. The germline CDR1 and CDR2 sequences are LGHNA and YSLEER. V shed 2 bases and J 4 bases; nucleotides not matched to a gene: 8. The CDR3 is 17 amino acids.